The next 12 T cell receptor beta chains were all read from a single sample in a study of cytomegalovirus exposure and HLA in healthy donors. PCR amplification relied on 60 Vbeta primers (plus 13 Jbeta primers). The data were produced by immunoSEQ multiplex PCR, yet TCRdb's version contains in-frame clones alone and is incomplete. The table lists approximately 130,000 clones, 70% to 80% of them singletons. The sequenced sample consisted of PBMCs. The receptor source for this set is a human donor in good health.

In its sample, this clone was seen a few times. Other nucleotide sequences from this sample produce the same CDR3. The V and J genes are TRBV30 and TRBJ1-5; no definite D call. V was clipped by 0 bases and J by 5 bases, with 8 bases between them. CDR3 size: 13 residues. Germline V lookup: CDR1 GTSNPN, CDR2 SVGIG (reference sequence). The CDR3 sequence is CAWSVGEDQPQHF. The CDR3 DNA is TGTGCCTGGAGTGTAGGCGAGGATCAGCCCCAGCATTTT.

The gene calls are TRBV6-5 and TRBJ1-6; the D gene is possibly TRBD1 (6 bases). The CDR3 length is 13 residues. Trimming cost V 7 bases and J 5 bases, with 9 bases left between them. Germline V lookup: CDR1 MNHEY, CDR2 SVGAGI. Here the CDR3 DNA reads TGTGCCAGCAACAACAGGGATAATTCACCCCTCCACTTT. It translates to CASNNRDNSPLHF.

V gene TRBV5-8 combines with J gene TRBJ1-3; no definite D call. The CDR3 length is 13 residues. In germline, CDR1 is SGHTS, CDR2 YDEGEE. With 0 bases removed from V and 4 bases from J, the gap between germline ends came to 5 bases. The DNA of the CDR3 is TGTGCCAGCAGCTTGGGGAGAGGAAACACCATATATTTT. Its protein is CASSLGRGNTIYF.

The V call is TRBV28, the J call TRBJ2-7; 8 bases are shared with TRBD1. The J segment lost 0 bases and the V segment lost 5 bases, leaving 6 bases of the junction unmatched. This CDR3 is 15 amino acids long. Germline CDR1 is MDHEN and CDR2 is SYDVKM. The CDR3, as DNA: TGTGCCAGCAGTACGCCGGGACAGGCCTCCTACGAGCAGTACTTC. This encodes CASSTPGQASYEQYF.

V usage is TRBV9 and J usage is TRBJ1-6, with TRBD1 matching over 10 bases. Trimming took 4 bases from V and 6 from J; bases not matched to a gene: 7. Per the germline V gene, CDR1 is SGDLS and CDR2 is YYNGEE. The length of the CDR3 is 16 residues. The DNA of the CDR3 is TGTGCCAGCAGCCCGACAGGGGGCCGCCTTAATTCACCCCTCCACTTT. This translates into CASSPTGGRLNSPLHF.

The J gene is TRBJ2-7, the V gene TRBV7-9; D not resolved. Germline V gene sequence: CDR1 SEHNR, CDR2 FQNEAQ (reference sequence). There are 12 residues in the CDR3. Between the trimmed V and J ends, which lost 0 bases and 10 bases, there was a span of 10 bases. CDR3: CASSLASTHQYF. The CDR3 region has the DNA TGTGCCAGCAGCTTAGCAAGCACTCACCAGTACTTC. Together with reference TRBV7-9 and TRBJ2-7, the CDR3 gives the full variable domain: DTGVSQNPRHKITKRGQNVTFRCDPISEHNRLYWYRQTLGQGPEFLTYFQNEAQLEKSRLLSDRFSAERPKGSFSTLEIQRTEQGDSAMYLCASSLASTHQYFGPGTRLTVT.

The chain couples TRBV9 to TRBJ2-5, with TRBD1 identical over 9 bases. Germline assignment: CDR1 SGDLS and CDR2 YYNGEE. This CDR3 comprises 17 residues. The junction had 10 bases not matched to a gene; V was cut back by 0 bases and J by 4 bases. The chain's CDR3 is CASSVAYRGHCIETQYF. The CDR3 coding sequence is TGTGCCAGCAGCGTAGCCTACAGGGGGCACTGTATAGAGACCCAGTACTTC.

The V gene is TRBV19, the J gene TRBJ2-3; 7 positions match TRBD2. Per the germline V gene, CDR1 is LNHDA and CDR2 is SQIVND (reference sequence). Unmatched junction bases numbered 6, after V lost 9 bases and J lost 6 bases. The CDR3 contains 12 residues. The CDR3 is CASRLAGDTQYF. The CDR3 bases are TGTGCCAGCAGACTAGCCGGCGATACGCAGTATTTT.

This clone was counted once. The chain is built from TRBV18 and TRBJ2-7; 7 nucleotides line up with TRBD1. The CDR3 is made up of 19 amino acids. Germline CDR1 reads KGHSH; CDR2 reads LQKENI. The V segment lost 3 bases and the J segment 2 bases; nucleotides outside the gene matches: 19. The CDR3: CASSPHSTFLPGTAYEQYF. The CDR3, as DNA: TGTGCCAGCTCACCTCACTCTACCTTCCTCCCCGGGACAGCCTACGAGCAGTACTTC.

The chain employs TRBV7-2 and TRBJ1-6; a possible D gene is TRBD1 (6 bases). The CDR3 spans 14 residues. V was cut by 5 bases and J by 9 bases, with 14 bases left in between. Germline V CDR1 and CDR2: SGHTA, FQGNSA. The CDR3 DNA reads TGTGCCAGCAGCCAAACAGGGTTGGGTTCACCCCTCCACTTT. It translates to CASSQTGLGSPLHF.

The chain recombines TRBV27 with TRBJ2-3, with 14 bases identical to TRBD2. J lost 2 bases, V lost 8 bases, and 3 bases had no gene match. The CDR3 has 15 amino acids. Germline values: CDR1 MNHEY, CDR2 SMNVEV (reference sequence). Here the CDR3 DNA reads TGTGCCAGCGGACTAGCGGGGGGCCCCACAGATACGCAGTATTTT. Translated: CASGLAGGPTDTQYF.

The chain couples TRBV7-2 to TRBJ2-5, with a tentative D call TRBD1 (6 bases). The CDR3 extends over 15 amino acids. The V gene lost 5 bases and the J gene lost 4 bases, with 17 bases spanning the gap. The germline CDR1 and CDR2 sequences are SGHTA and FQGNSA. The CDR3 nucleotides read TGTGCCAGCAGCGACCGCGGAAGACAGGCAGAGACCCAGTACTTC. Protein: CASSDRGRQAETQYF.